These 11 T cell receptor beta chains were sequenced from one sample in a study of cytomegalovirus exposure and HLA in healthy donors. Generated by immunoSEQ multiplex PCR, the TCRdb table keeps only in-frame clones and is missing some. In the table there are some 120,000 clones, about 88% of which are singletons. Sequenced input: PBMCs. These receptors were obtained from a man younger than 40 in good health and CMV-seronegative.

The chain carries TRBV7-2 and TRBJ2-1; 9 positions agree with TRBD2. CDR3 size: 14 residues. Germline lookup yields CDR1 SGHTA and CDR2 FQGNSA. The trim removed 6 bases at V and 4 bases at J, leaving 4 bases unmatched. DNA of the CDR3: TGTGCCAGCAGGAGACTAGCGGCATACAATGAGCAGTTCTTC. Amino acids: CASRRLAAYNEQFF.

A word on this clone: No conserved phenylalanine or tryptophan is present at the end of the CDR3, so a read error is the likely explanation. No DNA is shown, since the ends of the CDR3 on it are uncertain; the CDR3 is the one TCRdb lists. The V and J genes are TRBV30 and TRBJ1-2. The CDR3 numbers 14 amino acids, ends counted. The germline V gene has CDR1 GTSNPN and CDR2 SVGIG (reference sequence). The CDR3 loop reads CAWAPSGSSPVRAD.

This clone was picked up many times. The V gene is TRBV4-1, the J gene TRBJ1-2; the D gene is possibly TRBD1 (6 bases). Germline CDR1 and CDR2: MGHRA and YSYEKL. V dropped 8 bases and J dropped 6 bases, with 16 bases sitting between them. The CDR3 contains 13 residues. The CDR3 DNA sequence: TGCGCCAGCCACGGTACAGGGAAGGATGGCTACACCTTC. Its translation is CASHGTGKDGYTF.

This chain uses TRBV5-1 with TRBJ1-3; no clear D. CDR3 length equals 16 residues. V was shortened by 0 bases and J by 0 bases, with 10 bases between the two germline ends. Germline V gene lookup returns CDR1 SGHRS and CDR2 YFSETQ. The CDR3 coding sequence is TGCGCCAGCAGCTTGGGCGGTACGGACTCTGGAAACACCATATATTTT. Its translation: CASSLGGTDSGNTIYF.

The rearrangement links TRBV15 to TRBJ1-2; D unresolved. In germline, CDR1 is LNHNV, CDR2 YYDKDF (reference sequence). V dropped 0 bases and J dropped 4 bases, with 18 bases sitting between them. This CDR3 region has 17 residues. CDR3 sequence: CATSRDVSSVSFYGYTF. CDR3 nucleotides: TGTGCCACCAGCAGAGATGTATCAAGTGTAAGCTTCTATGGCTACACCTTC.

The rearrangement links TRBV5-4 to TRBJ2-1; D is possibly TRBD2 (5 bases). CDR3 length: 16 residues. Germline V CDR1 and CDR2: SGHNT, YYREEE (reference sequence). V dropped 4 bases and J dropped 4 bases, with 18 bases sitting between them. The CDR3 nucleotides read TGTGCCAGCAGCCCCCCCCCAGCGGCCCTTTACAATGAGCAGTTCTTC. Protein sequence: CASSPPPAALYNEQFF.

The DNA of the CDR3 is TGTGCCAGCAGTTATACTCGGGAGAGGGGTGAGACCCAGTACTTC. Its translation: CASSYTRERGETQYF. The chain has TRBV6-5 and TRBJ2-5, with D possibly matching TRBD2 (6 bases). Germline CDR1 is MNHEY and CDR2 is SVGAGI. The CDR3 is 15 amino acids. V lost 3 bases to trimming and J lost 5 bases, with 16 bases between them.

This chain links TRBV5-1 with TRBJ2-2, with 8 bases that match TRBD1. This CDR3 region has 18 residues. V was pared by 3 bases and J by 5 bases, with 15 bases of the junction left unmatched. Germline V lookup: CDR1 SGHRS, CDR2 YFSETQ. The CDR3 sequence: CASSSSRTGTGQTGELFF. For the CDR3, the DNA is TGCGCCAGCAGCTCGTCACGCACCGGGACAGGACAGACCGGGGAGCTGTTTTTT.

V gene TRBV15 combines with J gene TRBJ1-4, with 7 bases matching TRBD1. The CDR3 consists of 12 residues. CDR1 is LNHNV, CDR2 YYDKDF, per germline (reference sequence). V lost 2 bases to trimming and J lost 15 bases; unmatched junction nucleotides: 6. The CDR3 DNA follows: TGTGCCACCAGCAGACCCGGACAGGAGGTGTTTTTT. Its protein product is CATSRPGQEVFF.

V and J are TRBV13 and TRBJ1-2; D remains ambiguous. Trimming stripped 4 bases from V and 5 bases from J, with 14 bases between. The CDR3 contains 14 residues. Germline CDR1 is PRHDT and CDR2 is FYEKMQ (reference sequence). The chain's CDR3 is CASSSRGKIYGYTF. The DNA for the CDR3 is TGTGCCAGCAGCTCGAGAGGGAAAATTTATGGCTACACCTTC.

CDR3 protein: CASSLGDLAGGRSYEQYF. CDR3 DNA sequence: TGTGCCAGCAGCTTAGGGGACTTGGCGGGAGGTCGCTCCTACGAGCAGTACTTC. V is TRBV7-2 and J is TRBJ2-7; 8 bases match TRBD2. Trimming took 1 base from V and 0 from J; bases not matched to a gene: 11. CDR3 length equals 18 residues. The germline V gene has CDR1 SGHTA and CDR2 FQGNSA.